One and the same sample provided the 3 T cell receptor beta chains below, sequenced in a study of OX40 agonist ivuxolimab in advanced cancers. The data were produced by immunoSEQ multiplex PCR, yet TCRdb's version contains in-frame clones alone and is incomplete. The sample contains 82,000 or so clones, about nine tenths of which appear only once. Material: CD4+ or CD8+ T cells sorted from blood, obtained in a trial of the OX40 agonist ivuxolimab. All receptors come from an adult with an advanced solid tumor such as melanoma, head and neck, liver or kidney cancer.

The CDR3 sequence is CATGRSNEKLFF. Written as DNA, the CDR3 is TGTGCCACCGGACGGTCTAATGAAAAACTGTTTTTT. The V and J genes are TRBV6-1 and TRBJ1-4, with D hard to call. The CDR3 runs 12 residues. CDR1 is MNHNS, CDR2 SASEGT, per germline. V gave up 10 bases and J gave up 3 bases, with 9 bases separating them.

V is TRBV5-1 and J is TRBJ2-6; 7 bases align to TRBD1. The CDR3 has 18 amino acids. Germline CDR1 reads SGHRS; CDR2 reads YFSETQ. Trimming took 4 bases from V and 1 from J; bases not matched to a gene: 11. CDR3 loop: CASSRDSSVPSGANVLTF. In nucleotides, the CDR3 is TGCGCCAGCAGCCGGGACAGCTCAGTCCCATCTGGGGCCAACGTCCTGACTTTC.

This sequence joins TRBV11-2 and TRBJ1-6; 11 bases map to TRBD1. Germline V gene data show CDR1 as SGHAT and CDR2 as FQNNGV. The CDR3 has 14 residues. The ends lost 5 bases at V and 9 bases at J; junction bases unmatched: 3. CDR3 protein: CASSKGTGGSPLHF. The CDR3 DNA reads TGTGCCAGCAGCAAGGGGACAGGGGGTTCACCCCTCCACTTT.